This T cell receptor beta chain was sequenced in a study of shared clonotypes between healthy human individuals. The CDR3 contains 13 residues. Trimming left V 5 bases short and J 4 bases short, with 14 bases between. Germline CDR1 is SQVTM and CDR2 is ANQGSEA. Comments on this clone: Its matching antigen is unknown.

Every contributor of samples was a Caucasian grown-up residing in Nashville, Tennessee. General study results and limits: For naive CD4 cells, around 5% of clonotypes were shared across a handful of donors.

TCRdb's table, derived via immunoSEQ multiplex PCR, lists solely in-frame clones and lacks some. The profile shows under 1,100,000 clones, around 78% of them singletons. Sequencing was performed on memory CD4+ T cells from PBMCs. The subset: CD45RA-negative fraction. J is TRBJ1-2 and V is TRBV29-1; D is possibly TRBD1 (6 bases). This clonotype originated in a man between 18 and 35 years old in good health. Some clones in this sample may be carry-over from other donors' samples. CDR3: CSVIQDRSYGYTF. The CDR3 DNA is TGCAGCGTTATACAGGACAGAAGCTATGGCTACACCTTC.